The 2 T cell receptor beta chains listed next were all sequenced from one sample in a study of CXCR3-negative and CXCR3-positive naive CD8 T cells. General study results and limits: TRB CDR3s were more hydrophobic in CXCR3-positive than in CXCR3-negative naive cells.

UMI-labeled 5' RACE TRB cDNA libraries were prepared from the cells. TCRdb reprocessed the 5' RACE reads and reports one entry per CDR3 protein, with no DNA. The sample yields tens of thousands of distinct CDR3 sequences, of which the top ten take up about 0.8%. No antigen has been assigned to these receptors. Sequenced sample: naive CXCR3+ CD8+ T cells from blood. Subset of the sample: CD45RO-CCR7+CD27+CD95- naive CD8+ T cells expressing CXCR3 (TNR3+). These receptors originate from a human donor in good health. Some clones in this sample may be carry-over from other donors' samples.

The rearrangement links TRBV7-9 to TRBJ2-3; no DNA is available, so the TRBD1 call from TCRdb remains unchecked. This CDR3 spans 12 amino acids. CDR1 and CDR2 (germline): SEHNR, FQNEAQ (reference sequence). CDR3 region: CASASGWDTQYF.

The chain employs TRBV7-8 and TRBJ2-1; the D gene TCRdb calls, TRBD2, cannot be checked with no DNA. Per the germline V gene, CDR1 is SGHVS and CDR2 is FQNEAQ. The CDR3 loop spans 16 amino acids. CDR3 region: CASSPAVGVPYNEQFF.